What follows describes a single T cell receptor (beta chain). Antigen: not known. The sample is drawn from a study of beta chain features in type 1 diabetes. Study details: The patients were much like the healthy donors in age, gender and cell yields. Study-wide results and caveats: cDNA sequencing could over-represent cells with high TCR expression. Type 1 diabetes patients had moderately but significantly shorter TCRB CDR3s in all four CD4+ subsets.

Germline CDR1 is SGHAT and CDR2 is FQNNGV. The CDR3 totals 13 residues. J lost 3 bases, V lost 5 bases, and 1 base had no gene match. The authors reverse transcribed all of the isolated RNA, so sequencing captured expressed TCRB transcripts. Libraries were prepared by immunoSEQ multiplex PCR; TCRdb keeps only in-frame clonotypes and omits some of them. The data show 250,000 to 350,000 clones, approximately 15% seen once. This chain uses TRBV11-2 with TRBJ2-7; 10 bases align to TRBD2. The specimen was naive CD4+ T cells from blood. This receptor was obtained from a young man with type 1 diabetes. This CDR3 is CASSRTSGYEQYF. CDR3 nucleotides: TGTGCCAGCAGCCGGACTAGCGGCTACGAGCAGTACTTC.